Following are 30 T cell receptor beta chains from one sample sequenced in a study of long-term antiretroviral therapy in people with HIV. Researchers report immunoSEQ v3.0 was run at survey level. Only in-frame clones appear in the TCRdb table, and some are missing; sequencing was by immunoSEQ multiplex PCR. The sample has tens of thousands of clones, approximately 80% seen once; the top ten hold 5.5% to 8.5%. The source material was unsorted PBMCs, sampled 0.3 years after starting antiretroviral therapy. The receptors come from a man aged 40-49 years with HIV.

The genes are TRBV28 and TRBJ2-5; D ambiguous. The CDR3 contains 12 residues. Per the germline V gene, CDR1 is MDHEN and CDR2 is SYDVKM. Trimming removed 1 base at V and 0 bases at J, with 0 bases between. This CDR3 reads CASSLYQETQYF. CDR3 bases: TGTGCCAGCAGTTTATACCAAGAGACCCAGTACTTC.

This chain uses TRBV11-2 with TRBJ2-7, with TRBD2 matching over 16 bases. The CDR3 is made up of 17 amino acids. V lost 3 bases, J lost 1 base, and 3 bases stayed unmatched. Germline lookup yields CDR1 SGHAT and CDR2 FQNNGV. For the CDR3, the DNA is TGTGCCAGCAGCTTTTCGGGACTAGCGGGAGGGTCCTACGAGCAGTACTTC. Translated: CASSFSGLAGGSYEQYF.

V usage is TRBV6-5 and J usage is TRBJ2-5, with TRBD1 matching 8 bases. The CDR3 is 15 residues long. Unmatched junction bases numbered 11, after V lost 5 bases and J lost 6 bases. Germline-derived CDR1 and CDR2 are MNHEY and SVGAGI. The CDR3 here is CASSPPGQGIQTQYF. CDR3 nucleotide sequence: TGTGCCAGCAGTCCCCCCGGACAGGGTATTCAGACCCAGTACTTC.

This rearrangement joins TRBV7-2 to TRBJ1-5; TRBD1 might be the D (5 bases). CDR1 and CDR2 from the germline V gene are SGHTA and FQGNSA. CDR3 length: 13 amino acids. The V end lost 4 bases, the J end lost 7 bases, and 11 bases lay between the germline ends. The CDR3 here is CASSSSGVQPQHF. CDR3 sequence (DNA): TGTGCCAGCAGCTCCTCGGGGGTCCAGCCCCAGCATTTT.

The rearrangement links TRBV6-4 to TRBJ1-1, with a possible D match to TRBD1 (6 bases). The CDR3 extends over 13 amino acids. Per the germline V gene, CDR1 is MRHNA and CDR2 is SNTAGT. The V and J ends lost 7 bases and 4 bases respectively, with 13 bases between them. CDR3 residues: CASNKQGSTEAFF. DNA of the CDR3: TGTGCCAGCAATAAACAGGGAAGCACTGAAGCTTTCTTT.

V and J are TRBV5-4 and TRBJ2-7; D remains unclear. Looked up from germline, CDR1 is SGHNT and CDR2 is YYREEE (reference sequence). The CDR3 sequence is 14 residues long. The V end lost 4 bases, the J end lost 6 bases, and 17 bases lay between the germline ends. The CDR3 sequence is CASSPSPLGTEQYF. CDR3 DNA: TGTGCCAGCAGCCCCTCGCCTCTGGGCACCGAGCAGTACTTC.

This chain connects TRBV2 to TRBJ2-7; D uncertain. Germline CDR1 reads SNHLY; CDR2 reads FYNNEI. V lost 7 bases to trimming and J lost 3 bases, with 13 bases between them. The length of the CDR3 is 13 residues. CDR3 amino acids: CASKLIENYEQYF. CDR3 sequence (DNA): TGTGCCAGCAAACTAATTGAGAACTACGAGCAGTACTTC.

This clone turned up a few times. The rearrangement uses TRBV4-1 and TRBJ2-2; a weak D match, TRBD2 (7 bases). Trimming took off 8 bases at V and 5 bases at J, with 24 bases between the two ends. This CDR3 region has 17 residues. Germline lookup yields CDR1 MGHRA and CDR2 YSYEKL. Here the CDR3 DNA reads TGCGCCAGCCGGCGAGGGGTTAGGGGGGGCAGAACCGGGGAGCTGTTTTTT. It translates to CASRRGVRGGRTGELFF.

There are a few counts of this clone. The genes are TRBV2 and TRBJ1-2; D is ambiguous. V was shortened by 6 bases and J by 8 bases, with 16 bases between the two germline ends. The CDR3 is 13 residues long. Germline V lookup: CDR1 SNHLY, CDR2 FYNNEI. The CDR3 protein is CASREQHRGGYTF. In nucleotides, the CDR3 is TGTGCCAGCAGGGAACAGCACCGAGGGGGCTACACCTTC.

The J gene is TRBJ1-1, the V gene TRBV18, with D perhaps matching TRBD1 (5 bases). Trimming removed 4 bases from V and 0 bases from J, with 9 bases in between. The CDR3 is 14 residues long. Per germline, CDR1 KGHSH and CDR2 LQKENI. CDR3 amino acids: CASSLGTVNTEAFF. The CDR3 DNA reads TGTGCCAGCTCACTTGGGACGGTGAACACTGAAGCTTTCTTT.

The CDR3 DNA follows: TGTGCCAGCAGTCCGGGACCCTATCAGCCCCAGCATTTT. This encodes CASSPGPYQPQHF. This chain links TRBV27 with TRBJ1-5, with a possible D match to TRBD1 (5 bases). The CDR3 consists of 13 residues. CDR1 is MNHEY and CDR2 is SMNVEV in the germline V gene (reference sequence). The germline V and J ends were trimmed by 5 bases and 5 bases, with 10 bases remaining between them.

The V and J genes are TRBV5-4 and TRBJ2-7; D could derive from TRBD1 or TRBD2 (5 bases each). This CDR3 spans 13 amino acids. The V end was cut by 5 bases, the J end by 4 bases, with 13 bases between. Germline assignment: CDR1 SGHNT and CDR2 YYREEE (reference sequence). CDR3 amino acids: CASSRDGLYEQYF. The CDR3 coding sequence is TGTGCCAGCAGTCGGGACGGCCTATACGAGCAGTACTTC.

The chain links TRBV10-3 to TRBJ1-6, with unresolved D. CDR1 and CDR2 from the germline V gene are ENHRY and SYGVKD. The V gene lost 2 bases and the J gene lost 3 bases, with 8 bases spanning the gap. The CDR3 is 15 residues long. The CDR3 nucleotides read TGTGCCATCAGTGAGGCAGGCCGCTATAATTCACCCCTCCACTTT. It yields the protein CAISEAGRYNSPLHF.

The rearrangement uses TRBV7-3 and TRBJ2-7; no definite D call. CDR1 and CDR2 (germline): SGHTA, FQGTGA. V shed 2 bases and J shed 4 bases, with 0 bases lying between them. The CDR3 totals 10 residues. The CDR3 nucleotides are TGTGCCAGCAGCTTATACGAGCAGTACTTC. Translated: CASSLYEQYF.

The chain couples TRBV11-1 to TRBJ2-3, with D perhaps TRBD1 (6 bases). V dropped 5 bases and J dropped 5 bases, with 14 bases sitting between them. The CDR3 is 14 residues long. Germline lookup yields CDR1 SGHAT and CDR2 FQDESV (reference sequence). CDR3 sequence: CASSIDRFQDTQYF. Written as DNA, the CDR3 is TGTGCCAGCAGCATAGACAGGTTCCAAGATACGCAGTATTTT.

V and J are TRBV7-8 and TRBJ2-5; TRBD1 matches at 7 bases. The CDR3 has 14 residues. Germline lookup yields CDR1 SGHVS and CDR2 FQNEAQ. Trimming removed 3 bases from V and 4 bases from J; junction bases left unmatched: 5. The CDR3 DNA follows: TGTGCCAGCAGCTTCGCCGACAGGGTAGAGACCCAGTACTTC. As protein: CASSFADRVETQYF.

This sequence joins TRBV18 and TRBJ1-1; D is undetermined. Germline V lookup: CDR1 KGHSH, CDR2 LQKENI. Trimming took off 6 bases at V and 6 bases at J, with 11 bases between the two ends. The CDR3 has 12 residues. CDR3 sequence reads: CASSHREAEAFF. The DNA of the CDR3 is TGTGCCAGCTCGCATCGGGAGGCTGAAGCTTTCTTT.

V usage is TRBV7-2 and J usage is TRBJ2-2; D ambiguous. V lost 0 bases to trimming and J lost 4 bases, with 9 bases between them. CDR1 and CDR2 (germline): SGHTA, FQGNSA. There are 15 residues in the CDR3. DNA of the CDR3: TGTGCCAGCAGCTTAGCTCCCCCAGGCACCGGGGAGCTGTTTTTT. It specifies CASSLAPPGTGELFF.

Only a few counts were recorded for this clone. The CDR3 nucleotides are TGTGCCAGCAGGGAGACTGGGGCCAACGTCCTGACTTTC. Protein: CASRETGANVLTF. V and J are TRBV7-2 and TRBJ2-6; D remains ambiguous. CDR1 SGHTA and CDR2 FQGNSA come from the germline V gene. The CDR3 extends over 13 amino acids. The V end lost 6 bases, the J end lost 2 bases, and 5 bases lay between the germline ends.

This chain connects TRBV5-1 to TRBJ2-7; D possibly matches TRBD1 or TRBD2 (5 bases each). The CDR3 has 15 amino acids. V was trimmed by 0 bases and J by 2 bases, leaving 12 bases between them. Germline-derived CDR1 and CDR2 are SGHRS and YFSETQ. The CDR3 DNA sequence: TGCGCCAGCAGCTTGGCCGGGGCGTGGGCCTACGAGCAGTACTTC. Amino acid sequence: CASSLAGAWAYEQYF.

The J gene is TRBJ1-2, the V gene TRBV6-6; D uncertain. Between the trimmed V and J ends, which lost 8 bases and 0 bases, there was a span of 4 bases. The CDR3 totals 11 residues. CDR1 MNHNY and CDR2 SVGAGI come from the germline V gene (reference sequence). CDR3 region: CASRSNYGYTF. Written as DNA, the CDR3 is TGTGCCAGCCGCTCTAACTATGGCTACACCTTC.

The rearrangement uses TRBV19 and TRBJ1-2, with TRBD1 identical over 10 bases. CDR3 length equals 12 residues. With V trimmed by 8 bases and J by 8 bases, 5 bases remained unmatched. Germline-derived CDR1 and CDR2 are LNHDA and SQIVND (reference sequence). In DNA form, the CDR3 reads TGTGCCAGTTCGGACAGGGGGAAAGGCTACACCTTC. Translation gives CASSDRGKGYTF.

The chain links TRBV27 to TRBJ1-1; 7 bases map to TRBD1. The CDR3 has 15 residues. The V segment lost 2 bases and the J segment 5 bases; nucleotides outside the gene matches: 8. CDR1 and CDR2 from the germline V gene are MNHEY and SMNVEV (reference sequence). The CDR3, as DNA: TGTGCCAGCAGTTTACGACAGGGTAGGTGGACTGAAGCTTTCTTT. It is translated as CASSLRQGRWTEAFF.

As to this clone: Given the absence of the conserved phenylalanine or tryptophan at the CDR3 end, a read error is likely. It is unclear where the CDR3 begins or ends on the DNA, so no DNA is shown, and the CDR3 is as TCRdb lists it. The genes are TRBV4-3 and TRBJ2-7; no check of the table's D call, TRBD1, against the DNA was made. The CDR3 adds up to 8 amino acids, both ends counted. Germline CDR1 is LGHNA and CDR2 is YSLEER. The CDR3 spells CASTPLGL.

V gene TRBV6-1 combines with J gene TRBJ2-3, with D perhaps matching TRBD1 (5 bases). This CDR3 contains 14 residues. Germline lookup yields CDR1 MNHNS and CDR2 SASEGT. V lost 4 bases to trimming and J lost 2 bases, with 10 bases between them. The CDR3 loop reads CASSVRVVTDTQYF. The CDR3 bases are TGTGCCAGCAGTGTCAGGGTAGTCACAGATACGCAGTATTTT.

In DNA, the CDR3 is TGTGCCAGCAGCTCCGGACAGGGGATGATAACTAATGAAAAACTGTTTTTT. As protein: CASSSGQGMITNEKLFF. This chain links TRBV7-9 with TRBJ1-4; 9 positions agree with TRBD1. Germline V CDR1 and CDR2: SEHNR, FQNEAQ (reference sequence). The CDR3 has 17 residues. J lost 1 base, V lost 4 bases, and 7 bases had no gene match.

The gene calls are TRBV28 and TRBJ2-5; no clear D. This CDR3 has 11 amino acids. The germline CDR1 and CDR2 sequences are MDHEN and SYDVKM. V lost 3 bases, J lost 8 bases, and 7 bases lay in between. The CDR3: CASSLGYTQYF. The CDR3 region has the DNA TGTGCCAGCAGTTTGGGCTATACCCAGTACTTC.

V is TRBV29-1 and J is TRBJ1-1; no clear D gene. Trimming removed 5 bases at V and 1 base at J, with 14 bases between. The CDR3 contains 14 residues. Looked up from germline, CDR1 is SQVTM and CDR2 is ANQGSEA. The CDR3 nucleotides are TGCAGCGTTCCTACCGGGCCCACGAACACTGAAGCTTTCTTT. This gives the protein CSVPTGPTNTEAFF.

The chain joins TRBV19 to TRBJ2-7; 8 bases align to TRBD1. The CDR3 sequence is 12 residues long. V lost 4 bases, J lost 5 bases, and 1 base stayed unmatched. The germline gives CDR1 LNHDA, CDR2 SQIVND (reference sequence). This CDR3 reads CASSTTGDEQYF. CDR3 coding DNA: TGTGCCAGTAGTACGACAGGGGACGAGCAGTACTTC.

This chain uses TRBV27 with TRBJ2-7; 10 bases line up with TRBD1. Per germline, CDR1 MNHEY and CDR2 SMNVEV (reference sequence). J gave up 6 bases and V 8 bases, and 7 bases lay outside the gene matches. CDR3 length equals 13 residues. DNA of the CDR3: TGTGCCAGCGCGGGACAGGGGAGGGGCGAGCAGTACTTC. Its translation: CASAGQGRGEQYF.